One and the same sample provided the 4 T cell receptor delta chains below, sequenced in a study of gamma-delta T cells after stem cell transplantation. TCRdb re-called clones from the RT-PCR reads via CATT. The repertoire holds over 1,500 delta-chain clones, with around 4.6% as singletons. Sequenced material: gamma-delta T cells. These receptors all stem from a human donor. It is not recorded whose cells these are; they may come from a transplant donor.

This clone appeared a single time. The junction differs from germline at one of its ends, possibly a read error. The chain couples TRDV2 to TRDJ1; perhaps TRDD2 as D (6 bases). This CDR3 spans 21 amino acids. Germline CDR1 is GEAIGNYY and CDR2 is EKD. The CDR3 DNA sequence: TGTGCCTGTGACACCCTTTCCCCCCTTCCCACTACTGGTGAGAACACCGCTAAACTCATCTTT. Protein sequence: CACDTLSPLPTTGENTAKLIF.

There are a few counts of this clone. The likely explanation is a read error, given a far larger clone one base away. Other DNA sequences in the same sample also yield this CDR3. The rearrangement joins TRDV2 to TRDJ3; 10 positions agree with TRDD3. Germline lookup yields CDR1 GEAIGNYY and CDR2 EKD. J was trimmed by 2 bases and V by 0 bases; bases with no gene match: 9. This CDR3 region has 20 residues. In DNA, the CDR3 is TGTGCCTGTGACACCCTGTCGGGGGATACGCGGGCCTGGGACACCCGACAGATGTTTTTC. Encoded protein: CACDTLSGDTRAWDTRQMFF.

Concerning this clone itself: This may be a read error: a much more frequent sequence differs by one nucleotide. In the same sample, other DNA sequences code for this CDR3. The gene calls are TRDV2 and TRDJ1; 11 positions agree with TRDD3. CDR1 and CDR2 from the germline V gene are GEAIGNYY and EKD. The CDR3 has 20 amino acids. V shed 0 bases, J shed 1 base, and the junction held 15 bases outside the gene matches. CDR3 DNA: TGTGCCTGTGACACCGTTACTGGGGGATATGCCCAAAGGGCCACCGATAAACTCATCTTT. Encoded protein: CACDTVTGGYAQRATDKLIF.

Remarks on this clone: A far larger clone differs by one base, so this is likely a read error. This chain joins TRDV2 and TRDJ1, with D maybe TRDD3 (5 bases). The CDR3 consists of 15 residues. Per germline, CDR1 GEAIGNYY and CDR2 EKD. V dropped 1 base and J dropped 2 bases, with 13 bases sitting between them. The CDR3, as DNA: TGTGCCTGTGACACACTGGAGGCCCCTACCGATAAACTCATCTTT. Translation gives CACDTLEAPTDKLIF.